The 20 T cell receptor beta chains reported below all come from one sample, sequenced in a study of identical twins. Each CDR3 protein gets one entry after TCRdb re-called the 5' RACE reads with MiXCR. The sample lists 520,000 or so distinct CDR3 sequences, approximately 22% seen once, with about 0.99% in the top ten. This same sample was also part of a study on T cells expressing NK-cell markers.

The sequenced sample consisted of CD4+ T cells sorted from blood. The receptors come from a woman younger than 30 in good health.

The gene calls are TRBV7-2 and TRBJ2-3; unclear D gene. Per the germline V gene, CDR1 is SGHTA and CDR2 is FQGNSA. V shed 1 base and J shed 4 bases, with 9 bases lying between them. CDR3 length: 14 amino acids. The CDR3 DNA reads as TGTGCCAGCAGCTTAGGCCTAATGGCAGATACGCAGTATTTT. Its translation: CASSLGLMADTQYF.

This chain uses TRBV5-1 with TRBJ1-4; 9 bases are a match to TRBD1. The junction had 4 bases not matched to a gene; V was cut back by 0 bases and J by 4 bases. Germline V gene data show CDR1 as SGHRS and CDR2 as YFSETQ. The CDR3 contains 16 residues. The CDR3 DNA reads TGCGCCAGCAGCTTGGCGGGACAGGGCCTTAATGAAAAACTGTTTTTT. Protein sequence: CASSLAGQGLNEKLFF. The whole variable domain, remainder taken from reference TRBV5-1 and TRBJ1-4, is KAGVTQTPRYLIKTRGQQVTLSCSPISGHRSVSWYQQTPGQGLQFLFEYFSETQRNKGNFPGRFSGRQFSNSRSEMNVSTLELGDSALYLCASSLAGQGLNEKLFFGSGTQLSVL.

This clonotype was detected a few times. The chain carries TRBV7-3 and TRBJ2-3, with a possible D match to TRBD1 (7 bases). The CDR3 totals 17 residues. V was pared by 6 bases and J by 2 bases, with 21 bases between. Germline CDR1 is SGHTA and CDR2 is FQGTGA. The CDR3 loop reads CASSQGEDLDFTDTQYF. In DNA, the CDR3 is TGTGCCAGCAGTCAGGGGGAGGACCTGGATTTCACAGATACGCAGTATTTT.

This clonotype has ten or more counts. V usage is TRBV7-2 and J usage is TRBJ2-7; D is uncertain. CDR1 is SGHTA and CDR2 is FQGNSA in the germline V gene. CDR3 length: 14 amino acids. V dropped 2 bases and J dropped 5 bases, with 13 bases sitting between them. This CDR3 reads CASSLRRGDHEQYF. The CDR3 bases are TGTGCCAGCAGCTTAAGACGCGGCGACCACGAGCAGTACTTC. Supplemented by reference TRBV7-2 and TRBJ2-7, the full variable domain reads GAGVSQSPSNKVTEKGKDVELRCDPISGHTALYWYRQSLGQGLEFLIYFQGNSAPDKSGLPSDRFSAERTGGSVSTLTIQRTQQEDSAVYLCASSLRRGDHEQYFGPGTRLTVT.

A few counts support this clonotype. CDR3 residues: CSARGAGTDTQYF. CDR3 nucleotides: TGCAGTGCTAGAGGAGCGGGAACAGATACGCAGTATTTT. The chain uses TRBV20-1 and TRBJ2-3; 7 bases are a match to TRBD2. The germline V gene has CDR1 DFQATT and CDR2 SNEGSKA (reference sequence). The CDR3 runs 13 residues. The V and J ends lost 1 base and 3 bases, in that order; junction bases with no gene match: 1.

V usage is TRBV15 and J usage is TRBJ1-1, with a possible D match to TRBD1 (6 bases). The CDR3 is 12 amino acids. CDR1 and CDR2 (germline): LNHNV, YYDKDF (reference sequence). Trimming cost V 1 base and J 7 bases, with 7 bases left between them. The DNA of the CDR3 is TGTGCCACCAGCAGAGGGACAGATGAAGCTTTCTTT. Translation: CATSRGTDEAFF.

The chain employs TRBV14 and TRBJ2-5; no reliable D call. Germline CDR1 reads SGHDN; CDR2 reads FVKESK. V was trimmed by 1 base and J by 2 bases, leaving 14 bases between them. This CDR3 has 16 residues. DNA for the CDR3: TGTGCCAGCAGCCAAGGACGCAGGACCGCTCAAGAGACCCAGTACTTC. This sequence encodes CASSQGRRTAQETQYF.

This clonotype was counted between two and nine times. The V and J genes are TRBV3-1 and TRBJ2-1; TRBD2 matches 9 bases. The CDR3 loop spans 16 amino acids. Germline CDR1 and CDR2: LGHDT and YNNKEL (reference sequence). V dropped 1 base and J dropped 11; count of bases not matched to a gene: 12. CDR3 protein: CASSQGSGRTWGKQFF. As DNA, the CDR3 is TGTGCCAGCAGCCAAGGGAGCGGGAGGACCTGGGGGAAGCAGTTCTTC.

The chain joins TRBV6-5 to TRBJ2-4, with D perhaps matching TRBD2 (7 bases). Germline CDR1 is MNHEY and CDR2 is SVGAGI. This CDR3 is 18 amino acids long. The V gene lost 2 bases and the J gene lost 6 bases, with 23 bases spanning the gap. CDR3 protein: CASSYLHREGRYGNIQYF. In nucleotides, the CDR3 is TGTGCCAGCAGTTACCTTCACAGGGAGGGTCGGTACGGAAACATTCAGTACTTC.

This clonotype has a handful of counts. This rearrangement joins TRBV29-1 to TRBJ2-6, with D tentatively TRBD1 (6 bases). Trimming pared 5 bases from V and 2 bases from J, leaving 16 bases between. Germline CDR1 SQVTM, CDR2 ANQGSEA. This CDR3 region has 16 residues. CDR3 region: CSVRRNTGTGANVLTF. CDR3 coding DNA: TGCAGCGTTCGCCGGAATACAGGGACTGGGGCCAACGTCCTGACTTTC.

The chain carries TRBV20-1 and TRBJ2-1; D not resolved. Germline V gene sequence: CDR1 DFQATT, CDR2 SNEGSKA (reference sequence). The V end lost 1 base, the J end lost 5 bases, and 12 bases lay between the germline ends. The length of the CDR3 is 14 residues. The CDR3: CSARGRSLDNEQFF. CDR3 bases: TGCAGTGCTAGAGGGCGGTCCTTAGACAATGAGCAGTTCTTC.

The V call is TRBV19, the J call TRBJ2-3, with D hard to call. The CDR3 covers 13 residues. The germline V gene encodes CDR1 LNHDA and CDR2 SQIVND (reference sequence). V dropped 6 bases and J dropped 4 bases, with 11 bases sitting between them. The CDR3 here is CASSASNSDTQYF. The CDR3 DNA reads TGTGCCAGTAGCGCCTCCAACTCAGATACGCAGTATTTT. Combining the CDR3 with reference TRBV19 and TRBJ2-3 gives the whole variable domain DGGITQSPKYLFRKEGQNVTLSCEQNLNHDAMYWYRQDPGQGLRLIYYSQIVNDFQKGDIAEGYSVSREKKESFPLTVTSAQKNPTAFYLCASSASNSDTQYFGPGTRLTVL.

This clonotype was seen repeatedly, ten times or more. The chain uses TRBV20-1 and TRBJ2-1; no clear D. Germline CDR1 is DFQATT and CDR2 is SNEGSKA (reference sequence). This CDR3 contains 14 residues. Trimming left V 6 bases short and J 2 bases short, with 14 bases between. The CDR3 reads CSASGRFAYNEQFF. CDR3 nucleotide sequence: TGCAGTGCCTCCGGGCGGTTTGCCTACAATGAGCAGTTCTTC.

This clonotype appeared once. The V call is TRBV6-5, the J call TRBJ2-1, with D uncertain. This CDR3 has 15 residues. Trimming stripped 2 bases from V and 0 bases from J, with 8 bases between. Per the germline V gene, CDR1 is MNHEY and CDR2 is SVGAGI. The CDR3 DNA is TGTGCCAGCAGTTACCGCCCAAGCTCCTACAATGAGCAGTTCTTC. Residues: CASSYRPSSYNEQFF.

The chain is built from TRBV6-1 and TRBJ2-1; no clear D. Germline assignment: CDR1 MNHNS and CDR2 SASEGT. With 10 bases removed from V and 8 bases from J, the gap between germline ends came to 21 bases. This CDR3 has 14 amino acids. CDR3 nucleotides: TGTGCCATCACCGACCGGGCAGGTACGGATGAGCAGTTCTTC. Protein: CAITDRAGTDEQFF.

About this clonotype: The junction departs from germline at one end; a sequencing error may be responsible. This chain connects TRBV6-1 to TRBJ1-2; D uncertain. Looked up from germline, CDR1 is MNHNS and CDR2 is SASEGT. CDR3 size: 12 residues. CDR3 DNA: TGTGCCAGCAGAGACACCGGATATGGCTACACCTTT. Translated: CASRDTGYGYTF.

The sample holds a few counts of this clonotype. The chain uses TRBV6-5 and TRBJ1-6; D not certain. Germline assignment: CDR1 MNHEY and CDR2 SVGAGI. The ends were cut back, 2 bases at V and 6 bases at J, with 17 bases in the middle. The CDR3 contains 17 residues. DNA of the CDR3: TGTGCCAGCAGTTACAGTTCTGGAGCGGGGTTTAATTCACCCCTCCACTTT. Protein sequence: CASSYSSGAGFNSPLHF.

This rearrangement joins TRBV12-3 or TRBV12-4 to TRBJ2-7, with D uncertain. V gave up 6 bases and J gave up 1 base, with 10 bases separating them. The CDR3 has 13 amino acids. The CDR3 loop is CASRAEQSYEQYF. The CDR3 nucleotides read TGTGCCAGCAGGGCAGAGCAATCCTACGAGCAGTACTTC.

The rearrangement joins TRBV20-1 to TRBJ2-6; no clear D gene. This CDR3 has 15 residues. The V gene lost 0 bases and the J gene lost 1 base, with 7 bases spanning the gap. Germline CDR1 reads DFQATT; CDR2 reads SNEGSKA (reference sequence). The CDR3 loop is CSARDVASGANVLTF. CDR3 sequence (DNA): TGCAGTGCTAGAGATGTGGCATCTGGGGCCAACGTCCTGACTTTC.

The table lists this clonotype with many counts. CDR3 DNA: TGTGCCAGCAGCCCATGGTCGGGGGGCGTCGCTGAAGCTTTCTTT. This codes for CASSPWSGGVAEAFF. The chain is built from TRBV5-4 and TRBJ1-1, with D possibly TRBD1 on 6 matching bases. V shed 4 bases and J shed 6 bases, with 19 bases lying between them. The CDR3 is 15 amino acids. Germline V lookup: CDR1 SGHNT, CDR2 YYREEE (reference sequence).